This T cell receptor beta chain is drawn from a study of shared clonotypes between healthy human individuals. Naive CD8 cells were CD45RO-negative, positively selected for CCR7, excluding terminally differentiated effector memory CD45RA+ cells. The CDR3 length is 16 residues. Germline V lookup: CDR1 SEHNR, CDR2 FQNEAQ (reference sequence). With 5 bases clipped from V and 3 bases from J, the junction kept 9 bases outside the gene matches. The authors ran the assay at deep level. TCRdb's table, derived via immunoSEQ multiplex PCR, lists solely in-frame clones and lacks some. This table has some 2,000,000 clones, about 95% appearing once.

The source material was naive CD8+ T cells sorted from blood. The chain has TRBV7-9 and TRBJ2-1; 8 nucleotides line up with TRBD1. This sequence was found in a man between 18 and 29 years old in good health. This CDR3 reads CASSPKDRVGYNEQFF. CDR3 nucleotide sequence: TGTGCCAGCAGCCCCAAGGACAGGGTGGGCTACAATGAGCAGTTCTTC.